This T cell receptor (beta chain) is from a study of cytomegalovirus exposure and HLA in healthy donors. Study-wide results and limits: It was approximately 170 TCR beta chains that were listed as cytomegalovirus-associated. A later analysis reported that several of the most significant clusters appeared to be linked to common viral pathogens, among them Epstein-Barr virus. Certain sequence variants were highly shared and formed a cluster, and this cluster was likely a sequencing artifact. Later analysis demonstrated an association between a missense DCLRE1C variant and TCR beta V- and J-gene trimming.

Points on this clone: Its antigen is undetermined.

With 5 bases clipped from V and 7 bases from J, the junction kept 8 bases outside the gene matches. The CDR3 sequence is 14 residues long. The germline V gene has CDR1 MGHDK and CDR2 SYGVNS. PCR employed 60 Vbeta and 13 Jbeta primers. Using immunoSEQ multiplex PCR, the repertoire was profiled, and TCRdb retains in-frame clones only, with some absent. Of 200,000 or so clones listed, 75% to 85% are singletons. The chain joins TRBV25-1 to TRBJ1-5; TRBD1 matches 7 bases. Material for sequencing was PBMCs. The clonotype originates from a girl aged 10-17 years in good health and CMV-seronegative. CDR3 protein: CASSRGQVNQPQHF. For the CDR3, the DNA is TGTGCCAGCAGTAGAGGACAGGTAAACCAGCCCCAGCATTTT.